One sample yielded the 15 T cell receptor beta chains listed below, sequenced in a study of T cell responses to AZD1222 COVID-19 vaccine. Produced via immunoSEQ multiplex PCR; TCRdb's table is partial and in-frame only. The sample carries 130,000 to 150,000 clones, around 90% recorded once. This material consisted of peripheral blood, taken 28 days after the second dose of the MenACWY control vaccine. The source is an adult who received the MenACWY meningococcal vaccine as a control.

The V call is TRBV12-5, the J call TRBJ1-1, with D unclear. V lost 0 bases, J lost 1 base, and 12 bases lay in between. The V gene's germline CDR1 is LGHNT and CDR2 FRNRAP. CDR3 length: 16 residues. The CDR3 sequence is CASGLVGSNRNTEAFF. The CDR3 nucleotides read TGTGCTAGTGGTTTGGTGGGGTCAAATAGGAACACTGAAGCTTTCTTT.

V and J are TRBV10-3 and TRBJ1-1; tentative D call: TRBD1 (5 bases). From germline, CDR1 is ENHRY and CDR2 SYGVKD. The CDR3 contains 16 residues. V gave up 0 bases and J gave up 4 bases, with 15 bases separating them. The CDR3 spells CAISESRGGGVTEAFF. In DNA, the CDR3 is TGTGCCATCAGTGAGTCGCGTGGGGGGGGAGTCACTGAAGCTTTCTTT.

The rearrangement uses TRBV9 and TRBJ1-6; D gene ambiguous. CDR3 length equals 14 residues. V was cut by 4 bases and J by 3 bases, with 8 bases left in between. The germline V gene has CDR1 SGDLS and CDR2 YYNGEE. Written as DNA, the CDR3 is TGTGCCAGCAGCCCCAGGCGCTATAATTCACCCCTCCACTTT. Its translation is CASSPRRYNSPLHF.

This rearrangement joins TRBV19 to TRBJ1-1; TRBD1 matches at 7 bases. CDR1 is LNHDA and CDR2 is SQIVND in the germline V gene (reference sequence). V shed 6 bases, J shed 4 bases, and the junction held 8 bases outside the gene matches. The CDR3 runs 14 residues. The CDR3 bases are TGTGCCAGTAGCCTACGAACAGGGGTCACTGAAGCTTTCTTT. As protein: CASSLRTGVTEAFF. Full variable domain (remainder filled in from reference TRBV19 and TRBJ1-1): DGGITQSPKYLFRKEGQNVTLSCEQNLNHDAMYWYRQDPGQGLRLIYYSQIVNDFQKGDIAEGYSVSREKKESFPLTVTSAQKNPTAFYLCASSLRTGVTEAFFGQGTRLTVV.

CDR3 nucleotide sequence: TGTGCCACCAGCAGAGAAGGAGGTTATGAGCAGTTCTTC. It codes for CATSREGGYEQFF. The chain is built from TRBV15 and TRBJ2-1; D possibly corresponds to TRBD2 (5 bases). Between the trimmed V and J ends, which lost 0 bases and 8 bases, there was a span of 8 bases. The germline V gene has CDR1 LNHNV and CDR2 YYDKDF (reference sequence). The CDR3 is made up of 13 amino acids. Based on the CDR3 plus reference TRBV15 and TRBJ2-1, the full variable domain is DAMVIQNPRYQVTQFGKPVTLSCSQTLNHNVMYWYQQKSSQAPKLLFHYYDKDFNNEADTPDNFQSRRPNTSFCFLDIRSPGLGDTAMYLCATSREGGYEQFFGPGTRLTVL.

V is TRBV28 and J is TRBJ1-3; 7 bases align to TRBD1. Losses at the gene ends were 5 bases for V and 4 bases for J; bases not matched to a gene: 8. CDR3 size: 15 residues. Germline V gene sequence: CDR1 MDHEN, CDR2 SYDVKM. CDR3: CASSPLDRDGNTIYF. In DNA, the CDR3 is TGTGCCAGCAGTCCACTTGACAGGGACGGAAACACCATATATTTT.

With respect to this clone: One end of the junction varies from germline; a read error may be responsible. This chain joins TRBV6-1 and TRBJ1-4; 7 bases match TRBD1. This CDR3 spans 12 amino acids. The germline V gene encodes CDR1 MNHNS and CDR2 SASEGT. The CDR3: CASSRTIRDRAF. The DNA of the CDR3 is TGTGCCAGCAGCCGTACCATCCGGGACAGAGCTTTT.

The J gene is TRBJ2-7, the V gene TRBV28; 7 nucleotides line up with TRBD1. The CDR3 is 15 residues long. The V gene end was trimmed by 4 bases and the J gene end by 4 bases; junction bases not matched to a gene: 10. Germline values: CDR1 MDHEN, CDR2 SYDVKM. CDR3 in amino acids: CASSSTEGAQYEQYF. CDR3 in DNA: TGTGCCAGCAGTTCGACCGAGGGGGCTCAGTACGAGCAGTACTTC.

The rearrangement joins TRBV9 to TRBJ1-6; D call uncertain. Trimming pared 2 bases from V and 4 bases from J, leaving 13 bases between. CDR1 and CDR2 (germline): SGDLS, YYNGEE. The CDR3 sequence is 16 residues long. CDR3 in amino acids: CASSVAEHPYNSPLHF. DNA of the CDR3: TGTGCCAGCAGCGTTGCCGAGCACCCTTATAATTCACCCCTCCACTTT. Complete variable domain (other parts from reference TRBV9 and TRBJ1-6): DSGVTQTPKHLITATGQRVTLRCSPRSGDLSVYWYQQSLDQGLQFLIQYYNGEERAKGNILERFSAQQFPDLHSELNLSSLELGDSALYFCASSVAEHPYNSPLHFGNGTRLTVT.

The chain links TRBV10-3 to TRBJ2-7; TRBD1 matches at 9 bases. The germline V gene has CDR1 ENHRY and CDR2 SYGVKD. This CDR3 region has 14 residues. Trimming removed 4 bases from V and 4 bases from J; junction bases left unmatched: 5. CDR3 sequence (DNA): TGTGCCATCAGTGGGAGACAGGGGGTATACGAGCAGTACTTC. Amino acids: CAISGRQGVYEQYF.

V is TRBV19 and J is TRBJ1-1, with a weak D call TRBD1 (6 bases). Germline V CDR1 and CDR2: LNHDA, SQIVND (reference sequence). The V and J ends lost 8 bases and 2 bases respectively, with 18 bases between them. The CDR3 totals 15 residues. The CDR3 here is CASHSRGTPNTEAFF. The CDR3 DNA sequence: TGTGCCAGTCACTCCAGGGGCACCCCTAACACTGAAGCTTTCTTT.

V and J are TRBV19 and TRBJ1-1, with no clear D. The CDR3 is 13 residues long. Germline loops: CDR1 LNHDA, CDR2 SQIVND (reference sequence). The V end lost 5 bases, the J end lost 6 bases, and 13 bases lay between the germline ends. In DNA, the CDR3 is TGTGCCAGTAGTTTAACAGATTGGGCTGAAGCTTTCTTT. It encodes CASSLTDWAEAFF.

This chain connects TRBV7-2 to TRBJ1-3; 9 bases line up with TRBD1. Germline V gives CDR1 SGHTA, CDR2 FQGNSA. This CDR3 has 15 residues. V lost 5 bases to trimming and J lost 2 bases; unmatched junction nucleotides: 4. Here the CDR3 DNA reads TGTGCCAGCAGCATCGACAGGGGGACTGGAAACACCATATATTTT. Protein: CASSIDRGTGNTIYF.

V gene TRBV11-3 combines with J gene TRBJ1-2; tentatively, D is TRBD1 (5 bases). From germline, CDR1 is SGHNT and CDR2 YENEEA. The CDR3 covers 14 residues. The V end lost 7 bases, the J end lost 13 bases, and 25 bases lay between the germline ends. The CDR3 region has the DNA TGTGCCAGCACACCCCGGGACGGAGGAAATGCGGCCACCTTC. Protein: CASTPRDGGNAATF.

The genes are TRBV27 and TRBJ1-4; TRBD1 aligns across 10 bases. Germline V gene data show CDR1 as MNHEY and CDR2 as SMNVEV (reference sequence). J was trimmed by 4 bases and V by 3 bases; bases with no gene match: 5. The CDR3 runs to 16 residues. CDR3 coding DNA: TGTGCCAGCAGTTTGGGACAGGGGAATAATAATGAAAAACTGTTTTTT. Residues: CASSLGQGNNNEKLFF.